The T cell receptor beta chain described here comes from a study of type 1 regulatory T cells. Study background: This in vitro CD4 product, T-allo10, is enriched for Tr1 cells and alloantigen-specific.

Germline V lookup: CDR1 LGHDT, CDR2 YNNKEL (reference sequence). After removal of 4 bases from V and 0 bases from J, the junction contained 5 bases not matched to a gene. The CDR3 is made up of 17 amino acids. Graft donor-derived T-allo10 cells were described as host-alloantigen-specific, anergic, and alloantigen-specifically suppressive. TCRdb redid the calling of the reads with MiXCR, one entry per CDR3 protein. Among 25,000 or so distinct CDR3 sequences, approximately 72% were seen once, and the ten largest hold 14%. As concerns this clonotype: The target antigen is unknown.

The chain uses TRBV3-1 and TRBJ2-2, with 10 bases lining up with TRBD2. This TCR was recovered from a human donor in good health. The sequenced material came from cultured T cells, either the whole culture or a sorted T cell fraction (not recorded which). The sample's subset: Tr1-enriched cell product generated in vitro against host alloantigens. CDR3 sequence reads: CASSLLAGETNTGELFF. The DNA of the CDR3 is TGTGCCAGCAGCCTGCTAGCGGGGGAGACGAACACCGGGGAGCTGTTTTTT.